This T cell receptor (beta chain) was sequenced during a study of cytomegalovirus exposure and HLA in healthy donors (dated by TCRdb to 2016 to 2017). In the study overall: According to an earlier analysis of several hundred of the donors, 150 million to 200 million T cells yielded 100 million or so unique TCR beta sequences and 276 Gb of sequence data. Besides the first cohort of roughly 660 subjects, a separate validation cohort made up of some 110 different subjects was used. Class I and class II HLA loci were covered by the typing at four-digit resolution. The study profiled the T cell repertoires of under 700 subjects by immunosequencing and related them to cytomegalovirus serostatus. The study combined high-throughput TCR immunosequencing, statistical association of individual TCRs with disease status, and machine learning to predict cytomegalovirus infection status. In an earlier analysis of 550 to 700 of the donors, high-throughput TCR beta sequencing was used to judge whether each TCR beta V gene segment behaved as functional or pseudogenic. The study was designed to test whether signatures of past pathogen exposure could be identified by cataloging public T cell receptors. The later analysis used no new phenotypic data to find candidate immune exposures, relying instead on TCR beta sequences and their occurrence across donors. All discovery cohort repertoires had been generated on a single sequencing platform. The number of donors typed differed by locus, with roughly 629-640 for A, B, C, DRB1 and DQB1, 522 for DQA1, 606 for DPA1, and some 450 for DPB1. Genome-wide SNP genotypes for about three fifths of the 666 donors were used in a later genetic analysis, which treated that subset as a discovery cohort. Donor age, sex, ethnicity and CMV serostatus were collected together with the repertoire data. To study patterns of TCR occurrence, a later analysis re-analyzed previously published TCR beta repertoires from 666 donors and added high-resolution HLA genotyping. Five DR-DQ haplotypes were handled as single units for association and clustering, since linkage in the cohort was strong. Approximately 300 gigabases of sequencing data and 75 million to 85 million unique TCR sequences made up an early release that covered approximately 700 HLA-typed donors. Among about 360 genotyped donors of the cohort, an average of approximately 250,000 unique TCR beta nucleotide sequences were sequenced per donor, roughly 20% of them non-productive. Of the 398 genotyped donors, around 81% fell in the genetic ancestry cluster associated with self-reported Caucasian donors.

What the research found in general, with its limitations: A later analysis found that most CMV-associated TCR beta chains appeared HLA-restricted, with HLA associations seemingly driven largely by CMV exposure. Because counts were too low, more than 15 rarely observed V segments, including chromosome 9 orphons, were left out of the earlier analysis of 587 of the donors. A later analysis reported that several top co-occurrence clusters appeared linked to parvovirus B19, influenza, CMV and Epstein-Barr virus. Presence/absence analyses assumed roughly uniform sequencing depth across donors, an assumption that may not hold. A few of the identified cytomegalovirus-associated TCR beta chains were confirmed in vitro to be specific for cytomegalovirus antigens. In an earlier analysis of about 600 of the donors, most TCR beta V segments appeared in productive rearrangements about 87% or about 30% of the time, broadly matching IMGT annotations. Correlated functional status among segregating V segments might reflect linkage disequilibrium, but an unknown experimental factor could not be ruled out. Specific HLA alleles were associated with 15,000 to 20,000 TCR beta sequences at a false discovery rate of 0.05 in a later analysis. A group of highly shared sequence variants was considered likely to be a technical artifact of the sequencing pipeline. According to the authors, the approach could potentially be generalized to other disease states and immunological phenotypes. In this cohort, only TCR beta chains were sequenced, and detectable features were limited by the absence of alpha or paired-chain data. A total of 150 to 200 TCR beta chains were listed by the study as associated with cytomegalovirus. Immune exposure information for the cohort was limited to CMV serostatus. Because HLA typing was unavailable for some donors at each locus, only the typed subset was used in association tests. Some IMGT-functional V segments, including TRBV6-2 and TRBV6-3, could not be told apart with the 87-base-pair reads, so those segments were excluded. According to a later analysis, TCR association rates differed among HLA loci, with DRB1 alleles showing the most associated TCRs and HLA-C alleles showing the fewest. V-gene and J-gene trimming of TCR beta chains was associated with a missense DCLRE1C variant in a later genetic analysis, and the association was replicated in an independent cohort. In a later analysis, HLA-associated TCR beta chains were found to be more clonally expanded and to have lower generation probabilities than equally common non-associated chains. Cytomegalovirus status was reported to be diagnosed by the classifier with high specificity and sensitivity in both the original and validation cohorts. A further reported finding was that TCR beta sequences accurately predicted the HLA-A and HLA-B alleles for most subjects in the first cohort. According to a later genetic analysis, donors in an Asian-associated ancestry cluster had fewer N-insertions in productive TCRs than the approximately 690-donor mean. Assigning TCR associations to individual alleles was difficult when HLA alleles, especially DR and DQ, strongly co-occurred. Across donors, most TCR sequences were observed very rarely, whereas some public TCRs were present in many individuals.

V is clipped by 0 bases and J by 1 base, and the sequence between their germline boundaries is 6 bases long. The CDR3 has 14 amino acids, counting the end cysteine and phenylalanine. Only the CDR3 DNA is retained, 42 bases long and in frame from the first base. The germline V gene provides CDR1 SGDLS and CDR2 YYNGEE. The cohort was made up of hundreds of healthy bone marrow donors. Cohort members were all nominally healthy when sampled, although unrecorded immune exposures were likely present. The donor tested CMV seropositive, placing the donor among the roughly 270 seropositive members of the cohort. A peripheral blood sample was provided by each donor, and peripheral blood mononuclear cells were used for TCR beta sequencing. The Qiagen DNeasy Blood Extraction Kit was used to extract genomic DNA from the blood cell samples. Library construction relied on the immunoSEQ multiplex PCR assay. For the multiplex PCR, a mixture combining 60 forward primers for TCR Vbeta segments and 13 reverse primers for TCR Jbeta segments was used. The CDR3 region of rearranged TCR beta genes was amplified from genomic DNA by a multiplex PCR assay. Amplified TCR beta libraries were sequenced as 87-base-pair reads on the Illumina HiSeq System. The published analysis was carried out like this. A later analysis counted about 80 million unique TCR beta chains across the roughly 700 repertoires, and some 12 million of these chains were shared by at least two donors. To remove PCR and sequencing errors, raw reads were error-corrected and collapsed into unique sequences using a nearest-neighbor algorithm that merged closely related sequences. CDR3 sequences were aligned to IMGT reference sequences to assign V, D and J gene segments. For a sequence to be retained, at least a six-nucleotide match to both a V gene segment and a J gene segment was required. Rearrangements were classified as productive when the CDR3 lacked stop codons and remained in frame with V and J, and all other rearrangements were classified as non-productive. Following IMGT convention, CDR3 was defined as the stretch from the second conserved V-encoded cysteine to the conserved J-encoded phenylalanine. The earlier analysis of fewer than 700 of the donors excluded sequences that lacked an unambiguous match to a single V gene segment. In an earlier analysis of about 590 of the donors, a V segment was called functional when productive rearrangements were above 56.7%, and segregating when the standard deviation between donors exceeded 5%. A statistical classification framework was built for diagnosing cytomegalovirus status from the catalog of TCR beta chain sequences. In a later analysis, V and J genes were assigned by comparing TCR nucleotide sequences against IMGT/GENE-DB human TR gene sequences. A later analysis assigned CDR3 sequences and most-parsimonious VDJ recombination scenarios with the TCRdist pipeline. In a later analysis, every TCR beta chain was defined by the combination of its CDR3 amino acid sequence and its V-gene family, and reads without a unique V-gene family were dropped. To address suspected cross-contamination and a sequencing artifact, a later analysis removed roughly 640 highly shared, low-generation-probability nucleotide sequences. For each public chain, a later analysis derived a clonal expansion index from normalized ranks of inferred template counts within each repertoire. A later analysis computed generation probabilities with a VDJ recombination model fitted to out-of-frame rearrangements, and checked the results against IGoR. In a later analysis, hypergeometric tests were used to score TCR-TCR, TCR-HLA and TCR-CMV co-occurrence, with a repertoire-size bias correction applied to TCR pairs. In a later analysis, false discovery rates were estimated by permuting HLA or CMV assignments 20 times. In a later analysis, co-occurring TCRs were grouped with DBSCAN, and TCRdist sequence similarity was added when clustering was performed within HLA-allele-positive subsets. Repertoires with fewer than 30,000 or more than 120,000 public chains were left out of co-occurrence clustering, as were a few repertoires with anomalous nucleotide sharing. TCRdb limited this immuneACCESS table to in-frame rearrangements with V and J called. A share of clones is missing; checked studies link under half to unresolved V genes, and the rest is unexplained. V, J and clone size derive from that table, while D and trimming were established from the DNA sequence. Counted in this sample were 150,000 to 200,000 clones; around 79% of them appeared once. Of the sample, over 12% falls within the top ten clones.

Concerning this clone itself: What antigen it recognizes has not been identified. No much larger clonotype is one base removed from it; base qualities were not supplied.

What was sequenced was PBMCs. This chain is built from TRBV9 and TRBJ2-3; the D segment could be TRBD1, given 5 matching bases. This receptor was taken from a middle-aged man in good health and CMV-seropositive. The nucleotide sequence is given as TGTGCCAGCAGCGTAGCACAGGGCACAGATACGCAGTATTTT. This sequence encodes CASSVAQGTDTQYF. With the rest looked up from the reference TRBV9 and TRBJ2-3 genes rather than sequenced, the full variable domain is DSGVTQTPKHLITATGQRVTLRCSPRSGDLSVYWYQQSLDQGLQFLIQYYNGEERAKGNILERFSAQQFPDLHSELNLSSLELGDSALYFCASSVAQGTDTQYFGPGTRLTVL.